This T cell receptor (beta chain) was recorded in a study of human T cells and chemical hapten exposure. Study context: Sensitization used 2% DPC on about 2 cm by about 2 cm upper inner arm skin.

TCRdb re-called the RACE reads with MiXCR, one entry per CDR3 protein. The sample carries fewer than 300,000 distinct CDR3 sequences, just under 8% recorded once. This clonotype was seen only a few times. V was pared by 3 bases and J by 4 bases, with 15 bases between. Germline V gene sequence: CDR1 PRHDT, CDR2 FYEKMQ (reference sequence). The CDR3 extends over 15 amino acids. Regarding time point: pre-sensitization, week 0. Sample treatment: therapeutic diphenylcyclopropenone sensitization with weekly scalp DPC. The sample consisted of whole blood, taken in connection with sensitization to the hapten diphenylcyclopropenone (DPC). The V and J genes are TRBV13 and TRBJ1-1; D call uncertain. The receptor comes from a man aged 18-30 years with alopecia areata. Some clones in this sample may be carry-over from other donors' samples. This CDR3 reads CASSFRNELRTEAFF. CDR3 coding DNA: TGTGCCAGCAGCTTCAGAAACGAACTTCGCACTGAAGCTTTCTTT.